Presented here are 31 T cell receptor beta chains from one specimen sequenced in a study of T cell repertoires in cytomegalovirus infection. What these receptors recognize is not known. TCRdb called the reads again in MiXCR, with one record for every CDR3 protein. The sample lists some 940,000 distinct CDR3 sequences, about 33% occurring once. This specimen was cultured CD8+ T cells from PBMCs, taken from culture after CMV antigen stimulation. These receptors all stem from a human donor in good health (CMV status not recorded). Some clones in this sample may be carry-over from other donors' samples.

The chain carries TRBV25-1 and TRBJ2-2, with 8 bases identical to TRBD1. Trimming cost V 3 bases and J 5 bases; bases outside gene matches: 2. CDR1 MGHDK and CDR2 SYGVNS come from the germline V gene. The CDR3 length is 14 residues. CDR3 nucleotides: TGTGCCAGCAGTGACAGGGGGCGTACCGGGGAGCTGTTTTTT. This codes for CASSDRGRTGELFF.

The chain combines TRBV7-9 with TRBJ2-7, with D tentatively TRBD1 (7 bases). V gave up 0 bases and J gave up 3 bases, with 12 bases separating them. Germline V gene data show CDR1 as SEHNR and CDR2 as FQNEAQ (reference sequence). This CDR3 region has 15 residues. CDR3 protein: CASSLAAGGLYEQYF. The CDR3 nucleotides read TGTGCCAGCAGCTTAGCGGCAGGGGGACTCTACGAGCAGTACTTC.

The gene calls are TRBV3-1 and TRBJ1-1, with 8 bases aligning to TRBD1. The CDR3 has 14 residues. Unmatched junction bases numbered 7, after V lost 9 bases and J lost 1 base. CDR1 and CDR2 (germline): LGHDT, YNNKEL (reference sequence). CDR3 region: CASIRTGTNTEAFF. CDR3 DNA: TGTGCCAGTATTAGGACAGGGACGAACACTGAAGCTTTCTTT. The full variable domain, with the rest looked up from reference TRBV3-1 and TRBJ1-1, is DTAVSQTPKYLVTQMGNDKSIKCEQNLGHDTMYWYKQDSKKFLKIMFSYNNKELIINETVPNRFSPKSPDKAHLNLHINSLELGDSAVYFCASIRTGTNTEAFFGQGTRLTVV.

This chain links TRBV12-3 or TRBV12-4 with TRBJ2-3, with 8 positions matching TRBD2. The CDR3 length is 15 residues. Trimming took 6 bases from V and 2 from J; bases not matched to a gene: 7. CDR3 coding DNA: TGTGCCAGCAGCCCAGCGGGGGCCTACACAGATACGCAGTATTTT. Encoded protein: CASSPAGAYTDTQYF.

This clonotype was counted between two and nine times. The rearrangement uses TRBV19 and TRBJ2-7; 12 nucleotides align to TRBD2. The trim removed 3 bases at V and 1 base at J, leaving 1 base unmatched. The CDR3 extends over 15 amino acids. Germline assignment: CDR1 LNHDA and CDR2 SQIVND (reference sequence). CDR3 nucleotide sequence: TGTGCCAGTAGTATCGGGACTAGCGGGTCCTACGAGCAGTACGTC. Encoded protein: CASSIGTSGSYEQYV.

The chain has TRBV7-9 and TRBJ1-2; 7 bases are a match to TRBD1. Per the germline V gene, CDR1 is SEHNR and CDR2 is FQNEAQ (reference sequence). The V segment lost 5 bases and the J segment 7 bases; nucleotides outside the gene matches: 16. The CDR3 spans 16 residues. The CDR3: CASSHGGGQRVGGYTF. The CDR3 DNA is TGTGCCAGCAGCCACGGGGGGGGACAGCGTGTTGGTGGCTACACCTTC.

Ten or more counts support this clonotype. J is TRBJ1-6 and V is TRBV7-2; weak D call: TRBD1 (6 bases). V was clipped by 5 bases and J by 10 bases, with 18 bases between them. This CDR3 comprises 15 residues. Germline CDR1 and CDR2: SGHTA and FQGNSA. CDR3 protein: CASSINREIESPLHF. The DNA of the CDR3 is TGTGCCAGCAGCATAAACAGGGAAATTGAGTCACCCCTCCACTTT.

This rearrangement joins TRBV28 to TRBJ1-2; 8 bases fit TRBD1. CDR3 length equals 13 residues. Germline V gene data show CDR1 as MDHEN and CDR2 as SYDVKM. V was pared by 1 base and J by 7 bases, with 2 bases of the junction left unmatched. Here the CDR3 DNA reads TGTGCCAGCAGTTTATTGGGACAGGTTGGCTACACCTTC. Residues: CASSLLGQVGYTF.

Points on this clonotype: The junction shows a germline mismatch at one end, possibly a read error. The rearrangement uses TRBV5-6 and TRBJ2-5, with unresolved D. This CDR3 is 14 amino acids long. Germline CDR1 and CDR2: SGHDT and YYEEEE. The CDR3: CASSLALGKESQYF. CDR3 bases: TGTGCCAGCAGCTTGGCCTTGGGAAAAGAGAGCCAGTACTTC.

Remarks on this clonotype: A much larger clone differs from this one at a single base, so this may be a read error. The V gene is TRBV5-4, the J gene TRBJ2-7, with TRBD1 matching 10 bases. CDR3 size: 15 residues. In germline, CDR1 is SGHNT, CDR2 YYREEE (reference sequence). CDR3 protein: CDSSEYRDRGYEQYF. The CDR3 DNA reads TGTGACAGCAGCGAATACCGGGACAGGGGCTACGAGCAGTACTTC.

The chain recombines TRBV27 with TRBJ1-1, with D unclear. The CDR3 spans 13 residues. Germline CDR1 is MNHEY and CDR2 is SMNVEV (reference sequence). Trimming shortened V by 2 bases and J by 4 bases, and 8 bases separated the two germline ends. Here the CDR3 DNA reads TGTGCCAGCAGTTTACCCCGTGCCACTGAAGCTTTCTTT. Encoded protein: CASSLPRATEAFF.

As regards this clonotype: Compared with germline, one end of the junction differs, possibly owing to a read error. As DNA, the CDR3 is TGTGCCAGCAGCCAAGATAGGGCCCTTAGGGACAGGGGTTTCTTT. It is translated as CASSQDRALRDRGFF. The rearrangement links TRBV4-1 to TRBJ1-1; 10 positions agree with TRBD1. Germline V gives CDR1 MGHRA, CDR2 YSYEKL. The CDR3 sequence is 15 residues long.

The chain employs TRBV27 and TRBJ1-2; 8 bases map to TRBD1. With 6 bases clipped from V and 3 bases from J, the junction kept 6 bases outside the gene matches. The CDR3 is made up of 14 amino acids. Germline CDR1 reads MNHEY; CDR2 reads SMNVEV (reference sequence). In nucleotides, the CDR3 is TGTGCCAGCAGCGCTGGGACAGGCTACTATGGCTACACCTTC. Translated: CASSAGTGYYGYTF.

This clonotype was seen repeatedly, ten times or more. The genes are TRBV7-9 and TRBJ2-2, with D perhaps matching TRBD2 (5 bases). The CDR3 runs 14 residues. Germline V CDR1 and CDR2: SEHNR, FQNEAQ (reference sequence). Deletions cut 4 bases from V and 7 bases from J, with 13 bases between. CDR3 DNA sequence: TGTGCCAGCAGCTCACGGGGTCAGAACGGGGAGCTGTTTTTT. This translates into CASSSRGQNGELFF.

CDR3 loop: CASSYRPGGHQETQYF. The CDR3 coding sequence is TGTGCCAGCAGCTACCGGCCGGGGGGCCACCAAGAGACCCAGTACTTC. The V gene is TRBV7-9, the J gene TRBJ2-5; tentatively, D is TRBD2 (7 bases). Germline loops: CDR1 SEHNR, CDR2 FQNEAQ (reference sequence). The germline V and J ends were trimmed by 4 bases and 0 bases, with 15 bases remaining between them. This CDR3 contains 16 residues.

This clonotype was observed many times. This chain connects TRBV4-1 to TRBJ2-7, with a weak D call TRBD1 (5 bases). This CDR3 is built from 14 residues. V was pared by 1 base and J by 1 base, with 8 bases between. The germline V gene has CDR1 MGHRA and CDR2 YSYEKL. The DNA for the CDR3 is TGCGCCAGCAGCCAAGGGCCAGGGTCCTACGAGCAGTACGTC. It codes for CASSQGPGSYEQYV.

This clonotype came up a few times. CDR3 residues: CASRGAGGANEKLFF. In nucleotides, the CDR3 is TGTGCCAGCAGGGGGGCAGGAGGGGCTAATGAAAAACTGTTTTTT. This chain uses TRBV6-1 with TRBJ1-4; a weak D match, TRBD1 (6 bases). In germline, CDR1 is MNHNS, CDR2 SASEGT. V shed 6 bases and J shed 3 bases, with 14 bases lying between them. The CDR3 is 15 residues long.

This rearrangement joins TRBV27 to TRBJ1-1; D is ambiguous. There are 13 residues in the CDR3. V was trimmed by 4 bases and J by 5 bases, leaving 11 bases between them. CDR1 and CDR2 from the germline V gene are MNHEY and SMNVEV (reference sequence). The CDR3 DNA sequence: TGTGCCAGCAGTTCATTCGACGGAACTGAAGCTTTCTTT. Translated: CASSSFDGTEAFF.

This rearrangement joins TRBV7-6 to TRBJ1-3, with D tentatively TRBD1 (5 bases). The germline V gene has CDR1 SGHVS and CDR2 FNYEAQ. The CDR3 has 14 amino acids. Trimming shortened V by 5 bases and J by 0 bases, and 8 bases separated the two germline ends. Written as DNA, the CDR3 is TGTGCCAGCAGCCCCAGGGTCTCTGGAAACACCATATATTTT. This translates into CASSPRVSGNTIYF.

This clonotype was counted between two and nine times. The chain joins TRBV4-3 to TRBJ2-5, with 10 bases lining up with TRBD2. CDR3 length equals 15 residues. Germline CDR1 LGHNA, CDR2 YSLEER. The J segment lost 9 bases and the V segment lost 4 bases, leaving 11 bases of the junction unmatched. The CDR3 DNA follows: TGCGCCAGCAGCCGAGGACTAGCGGCATCAGGGCCCCAGTACTTC. As protein: CASSRGLAASGPQYF.

The V call is TRBV6-6, the J call TRBJ1-3; D perhaps matches TRBD1 (5 bases). V lost 7 bases and J lost 1, with 11 bases in between. Germline CDR1 is MNHNY and CDR2 is SVGAGI (reference sequence). The CDR3 totals 14 residues. For the CDR3, the DNA is TGTGCCAGCACCGCAGGGTATTCTGGAAACACCATATATTTT. This encodes CASTAGYSGNTIYF.

The chain couples TRBV27 to TRBJ1-1; D is undetermined. The CDR3 runs to 13 residues. Germline V gene lookup returns CDR1 MNHEY and CDR2 SMNVEV (reference sequence). V gave up 2 bases and J gave up 6 bases, with 10 bases separating them. Here the CDR3 reads CASSLLNGAEAFF. CDR3 nucleotide sequence: TGTGCCAGCAGTTTACTGAATGGGGCTGAAGCTTTCTTT.

The chain is built from TRBV6-5 and TRBJ2-2, with D maybe TRBD1 (5 bases). Germline loops: CDR1 MNHEY, CDR2 SVGAGI. With 7 bases removed from V and 0 bases from J, the gap between germline ends came to 9 bases. The CDR3 is made up of 14 amino acids. For the CDR3, the DNA is TGTGCCAGCAAGAAGGGGTCGAACACCGGGGAGCTGTTTTTT. This translates into CASKKGSNTGELFF.

This clonotype was seen more than once but under ten times. This chain connects TRBV6-4 to TRBJ2-1, with TRBD2 matching over 12 bases. Per germline, CDR1 MRHNA and CDR2 SNTAGT. This CDR3 is 16 amino acids long. V lost 4 bases to trimming and J lost 5 bases; unmatched junction nucleotides: 6. Here the CDR3 DNA reads TGTGCCAGCAGTGCCGGACTAGCGGGGTACAACAATGAGCAGTTCTTC. Amino acids: CASSAGLAGYNNEQFF.

The rearrangement links TRBV12-3 or TRBV12-4 to TRBJ2-3; D is unresolved. This CDR3 has 18 residues. Trimming removed 3 bases from V and 3 bases from J, with 22 bases in between. The CDR3 DNA follows: TGTGCCAGCAGTTTTTATCTCCGCCCGGGCCTCATTACAGATACGCAGTATTTT. Its translation is CASSFYLRPGLITDTQYF.

This clonotype was recorded once. The chain couples TRBV4-1 to TRBJ1-5, with D uncertain. Germline CDR1 and CDR2: MGHRA and YSYEKL. V shed 0 bases and J shed 5 bases, with 14 bases lying between them. CDR3 size: 16 residues. CDR3 coding DNA: TGCGCCAGCAGCCAAGAGGTAACAAAGGGTCATCAGCCCCAGCATTTT. Protein sequence: CASSQEVTKGHQPQHF.

This clonotype was observed a few times. J is TRBJ1-1 and V is TRBV27, with D unclear. V gave up 6 bases and J gave up 3 bases, with 11 bases separating them. The length of the CDR3 is 13 residues. Germline CDR1 MNHEY, CDR2 SMNVEV (reference sequence). Here the CDR3 reads CASRVLGDTEAFF. For the CDR3, the DNA is TGTGCCAGCAGGGTTCTCGGGGACACTGAAGCTTTCTTT.

This clonotype was detected ten times or more. The V and J genes are TRBV11-1 and TRBJ2-2; D gene ambiguous. V lost 3 bases and J 4 bases, leaving 3 bases between the germline ends. The CDR3 is 12 residues long. CDR1 SGHAT and CDR2 FQDESV come from the germline V gene (reference sequence). The CDR3 here is CASSFSTGELFF. The CDR3 region has the DNA TGTGCCAGCAGCTTCTCCACCGGGGAGCTGTTTTTT.

This clonotype was seen ten or more times. The V call is TRBV19, the J call TRBJ2-2; D is unresolved. The CDR3 sequence is 13 residues long. The V gene lost 11 bases and the J gene lost 0 bases, with 10 bases spanning the gap. The germline gives CDR1 LNHDA, CDR2 SQIVND (reference sequence). The DNA of the CDR3 is TGTGCCTCCTGTGGGGCGAACACCGGGGAGCTGTTTTTT. Amino acid sequence: CASCGANTGELFF. The entire variable domain, with the rest obtained from reference TRBV19 and TRBJ2-2, is as follows: DGGITQSPKYLFRKEGQNVTLSCEQNLNHDAMYWYRQDPGQGLRLIYYSQIVNDFQKGDIAEGYSVSREKKESFPLTVTSAQKNPTAFYLCASCGANTGELFFGEGSRLTVL.

The table lists this clonotype with a count of one. This sequence joins TRBV4-2 and TRBJ2-2, with a weak D call TRBD1 (6 bases). The CDR3 sequence is 17 residues long. The V and J ends lost 5 bases and 0 bases respectively, with 16 bases between them. Germline CDR1 and CDR2: LGHNA and YNFKEQ. As DNA, the CDR3 is TGTGCCAGCAGCGAACCGCTGACAGGCGCGAACACCGGGGAGCTGTTTTTT. Protein: CASSEPLTGANTGELFF.

This clonotype was detected many times. CDR3 DNA sequence: TGTGCCAGCAGCAGACTCGCGGGGGGCTTGAGCTCCTACAATGAGCAGTTCTTC. Translating it yields CASSRLAGGLSSYNEQFF. The rearrangement joins TRBV7-2 to TRBJ2-1; 8 bases map to TRBD2. The V gene end was trimmed by 5 bases and the J gene end by 0 bases; junction bases not matched to a gene: 12. Germline CDR1 and CDR2: SGHTA and FQGNSA. This CDR3 has 18 residues.